What follows is one TCR beta chain and its context. Germline CDR1 is SGHAT and CDR2 is FQNNGV. With V trimmed by 4 bases and J by 5 bases, 7 bases remained unmatched. The CDR3 has 15 residues. Time point indicated: patch test 2, 6 weeks after DPC sensitization. As for treatment: therapeutic diphenylcyclopropenone sensitization with weekly scalp DPC. This sample is part of a study of human T cells and chemical hapten exposure. About the study: Patients, a majority of them female, were diagnosed with alopecia areata, totalis or universalis. The variation in per-sample TCR yields arose mainly from small differences in pooled library volumes.

The library attached unique molecular identifiers to individual cDNA molecules. TCRdb passed the RACE reads through MiXCR, listing each CDR3 protein once. Of a few hundred thousand distinct CDR3 sequences in the sample, about 6% were seen once. This receptor was identified in a woman aged 18 to 35 with alopecia areata. Some clones in this sample may be carry-over from other donors' samples. The genes are TRBV11-2 and TRBJ2-1, with 8 positions matching TRBD1. The sample here was whole blood, taken in connection with sensitization to the hapten diphenylcyclopropenone (DPC). CDR3 in DNA: TGTGCCAGCAGCTCGACAGGGACAGGAAACAATGAGCAGTTCTTC. Translated, it gives CASSSTGTGNNEQFF.